Shown below are 20 T cell receptor beta chains from a single sample sequenced in a study of identical twins. One entry per CDR3 protein results from TCRdb running MiXCR on the 5' RACE reads. The sample holds fewer than 250,000 distinct CDR3 sequences, less than 9.5% seen once. Specimen: memory (CD45RO+) T cells sorted from blood. The receptor set was obtained from a woman under 30 in good health.

This rearrangement joins TRBV5-5 to TRBJ2-1; TRBD2 aligns across 8 bases. Germline CDR1 is SGHKS and CDR2 is YYEKEE (reference sequence). V was pared by 6 bases and J by 0 bases, with 8 bases of the junction left unmatched. The length of the CDR3 is 16 residues. The CDR3 DNA is TGTGCCAGCATCAACCTTCGGGGGGGCTCCTACAATGAGCAGTTCTTC. This gives the protein CASINLRGGSYNEQFF.

This clonotype was counted between two and nine times. This chain links TRBV7-3 with TRBJ2-3, with D possibly being TRBD1 or TRBD2 (7 bases each). Germline lookup yields CDR1 SGHTA and CDR2 FQGTGA. The CDR3 is made up of 15 amino acids. V was pared by 4 bases and J by 2 bases, with 13 bases between. The CDR3 DNA follows: TGTGCCAGCAGCTCCAGGGGGGGTATCACAGATACGCAGTATTTT. It translates to CASSSRGGITDTQYF.

In this sample, this clonotype turned up a few times. The J gene is TRBJ2-1, the V gene TRBV7-3; TRBD1 might be the D (7 bases). CDR3 length equals 16 residues. Trimming stripped 0 bases from V and 6 bases from J, with 15 bases between. CDR1 is SGHTA and CDR2 is FQGTGA in the germline V gene. The CDR3 DNA sequence: TGTGCCAGCAGCTTAACTGGACGACAGGGACTCAATGAGCAGTTCTTC. Its translation: CASSLTGRQGLNEQFF.

The table lists this clonotype with many counts. V gene TRBV12-3 or TRBV12-4 combines with J gene TRBJ1-5, with a weak D call TRBD1 (5 bases). The V gene lost 5 bases and the J gene lost 0 bases, with 8 bases spanning the gap. This CDR3 has 14 residues. The CDR3 reads CASSRGFSNQPQHF. CDR3 DNA sequence: TGTGCCAGCAGTCGGGGGTTTAGCAATCAGCCCCAGCATTTT.

This clonotype was seen a few times. The chain is built from TRBV20-1 and TRBJ2-7, with 10 bases matching TRBD1. The V gene end was trimmed by 2 bases and the J gene end by 3 bases; junction bases not matched to a gene: 1. This CDR3 is 13 amino acids long. The germline gives CDR1 DFQATT, CDR2 SNEGSKA (reference sequence). CDR3 DNA sequence: TGCAGTGCTAGAAGGGACAGGGGCTACGAGCAGTACTTC. As protein: CSARRDRGYEQYF.

This clonotype was detected only a few times. The chain combines TRBV6-2 or TRBV6-3 with TRBJ2-1; D is uncertain. Germline CDR1 MNHEY, CDR2 SVGEGT. V was pared by 7 bases and J by 2 bases, with 12 bases between. This CDR3 is 14 amino acids long. In DNA form, the CDR3 reads TGTGCCAGCACCGAAGGACGGCCCTACAATGAGCAGTTCTTC. It translates to CASTEGRPYNEQFF.

J is TRBJ2-1 and V is TRBV6-1; 10 nucleotides line up with TRBD2. The junction had 9 bases not matched to a gene; V was cut back by 6 bases and J by 7 bases. CDR1 is MNHNS, CDR2 SASEGT, per germline. The CDR3 runs to 15 residues. The CDR3 coding sequence is TGTGCCAGCAGCCGCATAGCGGGGGGTGGGAATGAGCAGTTCTTC. Translated, it gives CASSRIAGGGNEQFF.

By its share, this clonotype is medium-sized (0.01 to 0.1%). The chain recombines TRBV15 with TRBJ2-2, with D unresolved. The V end lost 1 base, the J end lost 5 bases, and 5 bases lay between the germline ends. This CDR3 is built from 13 residues. Germline CDR1 is LNHNV and CDR2 is YYDKDF (reference sequence). CDR3 nucleotide sequence: TGTGCCACCAGCAGAGTGGAGACCGGGGAGCTGTTTTTT. Residues: CATSRVETGELFF.

This clonotype was recorded at least ten times. The chain has TRBV3-1 and TRBJ1-5; D is unclear. The V end was cut by 3 bases, the J end by 4 bases, with 10 bases between. CDR3 length equals 14 residues. Germline V CDR1 and CDR2: LGHDT, YNNKEL (reference sequence). The CDR3 reads CASSQWIGNQPQHF. The CDR3 DNA reads as TGTGCCAGCAGCCAGTGGATCGGGAATCAGCCCCAGCATTTT.

This clonotype was picked up many times. The gene calls are TRBV7-2 and TRBJ2-2; no clear D gene. The V end was cut by 1 base, the J end by 1 base, with 7 bases between. CDR3 length: 15 amino acids. Looked up from germline, CDR1 is SGHTA and CDR2 is FQGNSA. CDR3 DNA sequence: TGTGCCAGCAGCTTAGAGGCGTTGAACACCGGGGAGCTGTTTTTT. It encodes CASSLEALNTGELFF.

The sample holds a few counts of this clonotype. This chain connects TRBV2 to TRBJ2-1; a possible D gene is TRBD2 (6 bases). Germline V gene lookup returns CDR1 SNHLY and CDR2 FYNNEI. The CDR3 is 17 residues long. CDR3 region: CTFITVGTPYSYNEQFF. For the CDR3, the DNA is TGTACCTTCATCACCGTGGGGACTCCTTACTCCTACAATGAGCAGTTCTTC.

This clonotype was seen at least ten times. The chain uses TRBV7-2 and TRBJ2-3; 7 nucleotides match TRBD1. V lost 6 bases and J lost 6; bases outside the gene matches: 15. Germline V gene sequence: CDR1 SGHTA, CDR2 FQGNSA. The CDR3 runs to 16 residues. CDR3 coding DNA: TGTGCCAGCAGGGTTCGGACAGGACCAGCGGCGGATACGCAGTATTTT. This encodes CASRVRTGPAADTQYF.

Only a few counts were recorded for this clonotype. The chain has TRBV11-2 and TRBJ2-1; TRBD2 aligns across 9 bases. Unmatched junction bases numbered 6, after V lost 0 bases and J lost 6 bases. The germline V gene has CDR1 SGHAT and CDR2 FQNNGV. There are 16 residues in the CDR3. This CDR3 reads CASSLDPAGGPNEQFF. CDR3 in DNA: TGTGCCAGCAGCTTAGATCCTGCGGGGGGGCCCAATGAGCAGTTCTTC.

This clonotype has a count of ten or more. The chain carries TRBV20-1 and TRBJ2-1, with 7 bases identical to TRBD2. V lost 5 bases, J lost 5 bases, and 6 bases stayed unmatched. The CDR3 spans 13 residues. Germline CDR1 reads DFQATT; CDR2 reads SNEGSKA (reference sequence). CDR3: CSALGEGHNEQFF. The CDR3 DNA reads TGCAGTGCTCTCGGGGAGGGCCACAATGAGCAGTTCTTC.

The chain is built from TRBV5-1 and TRBJ2-1; 12 bases fit TRBD1. The CDR3 consists of 15 residues. V trimming: 2 bases; J trimming: 9 bases; junction bases outside the gene matches: 6. Germline CDR1 and CDR2: SGHRS and YFSETQ. The CDR3 bases are TGCGCCAGCAGCTTTCTGGGACAGGGGGCCGGTGAGCAGTTCTTC. Its translation: CASSFLGQGAGEQFF.

This chain links TRBV5-4 with TRBJ1-2, with 7 bases aligning to TRBD1. Germline V gives CDR1 SGHNT, CDR2 YYREEE (reference sequence). The CDR3 runs 15 residues. V lost 0 bases to trimming and J lost 6 bases; unmatched junction nucleotides: 8. CDR3 in amino acids: CASSLVLQGVNGYTF. CDR3 nucleotide sequence: TGTGCCAGCAGCTTGGTTCTGCAGGGGGTAAATGGCTACACCTTC.

The CDR3 loop reads CASSQGAGGFYGYTF. In nucleotides, the CDR3 is TGTGCCAGCAGCCAGGGGGCAGGGGGCTTCTATGGCTACACCTTC. V is TRBV7-2 and J is TRBJ1-2, with 8 bases matching TRBD1. Germline CDR1 and CDR2: SGHTA and FQGNSA. V was pared by 5 bases and J by 4 bases, with 9 bases of the junction left unmatched. This CDR3 spans 15 amino acids. Variable domain in full (rest from reference TRBV7-2 and TRBJ1-2): GAGVSQSPSNKVTEKGKDVELRCDPISGHTALYWYRQSLGQGLEFLIYFQGNSAPDKSGLPSDRFSAERTGGSVSTLTIQRTQQEDSAVYLCASSQGAGGFYGYTFGSGTRLTVV.

This clonotype was picked up a small number of times. The chain links TRBV10-3 to TRBJ2-1; 8 bases line up with TRBD2. The CDR3 spans 14 residues. Looked up from germline, CDR1 is ENHRY and CDR2 is SYGVKD. V gave up 5 bases and J gave up 9 bases; unmatched junction bases: 9. In DNA, the CDR3 is TGTGCCATCAGTAAGGGACTAGGGGAGAGTGAGCAGTTCTTC. Protein sequence: CAISKGLGESEQFF.

V usage is TRBV29-1 and J usage is TRBJ1-1; the match to TRBD1 covers 9 bases. This CDR3 is 14 amino acids long. After removal of 6 bases from V and 4 bases from J, the junction contained 9 bases not matched to a gene. Germline-derived CDR1 and CDR2 are SQVTM and ANQGSEA. This CDR3 is CSVSFRQGVTEAFF. The CDR3 nucleotides are TGCAGCGTAAGCTTTCGACAGGGGGTCACTGAAGCTTTCTTT.

The chain couples TRBV20-1 to TRBJ2-7; D gene unclear. Trimming pared 0 bases from V and 7 bases from J, leaving 16 bases between. The length of the CDR3 is 14 residues. Germline-derived CDR1 and CDR2 are DFQATT and SNEGSKA (reference sequence). The CDR3 loop is CSAREPGNSWEQYF. Written as DNA, the CDR3 is TGCAGTGCTAGAGAACCCGGCAACAGTTGGGAGCAGTACTTC.